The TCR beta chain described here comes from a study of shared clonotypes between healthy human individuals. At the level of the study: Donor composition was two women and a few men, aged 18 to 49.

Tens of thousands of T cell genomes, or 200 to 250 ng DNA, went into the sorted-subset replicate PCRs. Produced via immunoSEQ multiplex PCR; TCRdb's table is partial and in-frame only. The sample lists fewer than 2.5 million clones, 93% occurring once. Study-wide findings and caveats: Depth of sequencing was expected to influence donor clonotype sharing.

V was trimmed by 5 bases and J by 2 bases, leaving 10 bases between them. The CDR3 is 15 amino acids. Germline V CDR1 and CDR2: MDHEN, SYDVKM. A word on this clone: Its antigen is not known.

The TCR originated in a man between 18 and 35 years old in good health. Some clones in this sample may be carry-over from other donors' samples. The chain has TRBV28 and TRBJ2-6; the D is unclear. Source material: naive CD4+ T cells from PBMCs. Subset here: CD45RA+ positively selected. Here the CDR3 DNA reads TGTGCCAGCAGTGGCATGGGTGCTGGGGCCAACGTCCTGACTTTC. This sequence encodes CASSGMGAGANVLTF.